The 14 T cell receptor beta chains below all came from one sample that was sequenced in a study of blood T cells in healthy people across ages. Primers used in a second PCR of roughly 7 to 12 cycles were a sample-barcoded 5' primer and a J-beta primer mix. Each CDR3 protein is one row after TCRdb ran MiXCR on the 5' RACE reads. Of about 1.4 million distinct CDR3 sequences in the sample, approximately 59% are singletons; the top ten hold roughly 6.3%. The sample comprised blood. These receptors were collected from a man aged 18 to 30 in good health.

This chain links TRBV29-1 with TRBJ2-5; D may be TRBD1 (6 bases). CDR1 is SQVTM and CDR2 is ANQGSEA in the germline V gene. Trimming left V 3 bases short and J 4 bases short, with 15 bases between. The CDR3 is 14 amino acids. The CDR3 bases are TGCAGCGTTGACGGGCAGGGGTTGGGAGAGACCCAGTACTTC. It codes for CSVDGQGLGETQYF.

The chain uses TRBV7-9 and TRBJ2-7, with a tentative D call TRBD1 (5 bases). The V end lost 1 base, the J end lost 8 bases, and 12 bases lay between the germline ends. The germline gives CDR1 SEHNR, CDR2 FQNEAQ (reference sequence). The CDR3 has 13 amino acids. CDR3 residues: CASSLVPQGKQYF. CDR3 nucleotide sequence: TGTGCCAGCAGCTTAGTACCGCAGGGAAAGCAGTACTTC.

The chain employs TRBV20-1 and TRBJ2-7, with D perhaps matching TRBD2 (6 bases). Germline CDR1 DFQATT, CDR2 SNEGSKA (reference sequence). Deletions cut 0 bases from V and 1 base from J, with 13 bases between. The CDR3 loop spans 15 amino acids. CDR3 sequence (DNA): TGCAGTGCTAGAGACAGGGAGGCTCCTTCCTACGAGCAGTACTTC. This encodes CSARDREAPSYEQYF.

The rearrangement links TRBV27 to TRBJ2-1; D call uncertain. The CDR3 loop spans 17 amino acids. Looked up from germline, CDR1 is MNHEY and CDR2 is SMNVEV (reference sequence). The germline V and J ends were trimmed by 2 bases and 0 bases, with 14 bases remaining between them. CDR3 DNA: TGTGCCAGCAGTTTAATTTACAGATCCAGCTCCTACAATGAGCAGTTCTTC. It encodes CASSLIYRSSSYNEQFF.

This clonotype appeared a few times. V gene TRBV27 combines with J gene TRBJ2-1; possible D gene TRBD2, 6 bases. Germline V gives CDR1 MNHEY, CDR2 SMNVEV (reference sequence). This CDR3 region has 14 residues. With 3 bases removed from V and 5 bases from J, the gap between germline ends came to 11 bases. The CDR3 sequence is CASSLAGFHNEQFF. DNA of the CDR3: TGTGCCAGCAGTTTGGCGGGGTTTCACAATGAGCAGTTCTTC.

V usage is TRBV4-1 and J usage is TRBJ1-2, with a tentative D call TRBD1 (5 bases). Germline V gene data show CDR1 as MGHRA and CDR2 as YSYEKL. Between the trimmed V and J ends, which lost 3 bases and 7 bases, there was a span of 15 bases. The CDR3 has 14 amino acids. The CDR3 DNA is TGCGCCAGCAGCCAGGGCGGCAGGGCGTTTGGCTACACCTTC. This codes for CASSQGGRAFGYTF.

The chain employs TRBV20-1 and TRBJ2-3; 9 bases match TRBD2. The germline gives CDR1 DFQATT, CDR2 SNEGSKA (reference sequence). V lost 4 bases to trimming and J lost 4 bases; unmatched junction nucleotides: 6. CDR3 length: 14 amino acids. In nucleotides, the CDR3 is TGCAGTGCTAACCCTAGCGGGGTCGCAGATACGCAGTATTTT. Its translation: CSANPSGVADTQYF.

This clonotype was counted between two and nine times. CDR3: CASSLGPQPQHF. The CDR3 DNA follows: TGTGCCAGCAGTTTAGGGCCTCAGCCCCAGCATTTT. J is TRBJ2-3 and V is TRBV12-3 or TRBV12-4; D ambiguous. Judging by the DNA end, TRBJ1-5 fits better; the J call may be wrong. CDR3 length equals 12 residues.

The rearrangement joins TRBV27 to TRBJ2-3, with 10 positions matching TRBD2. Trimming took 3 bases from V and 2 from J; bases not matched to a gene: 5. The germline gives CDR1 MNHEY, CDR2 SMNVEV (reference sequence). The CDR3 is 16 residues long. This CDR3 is CASSFGTSVITDTQYF. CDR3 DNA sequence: TGTGCCAGCAGTTTTGGGACTAGCGTAATCACAGATACGCAGTATTTT.

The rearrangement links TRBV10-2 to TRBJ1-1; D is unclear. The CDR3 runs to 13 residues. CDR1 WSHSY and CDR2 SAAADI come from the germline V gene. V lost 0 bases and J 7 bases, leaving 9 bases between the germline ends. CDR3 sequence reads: CASSESRVSEAFF. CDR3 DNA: TGCGCCAGCAGTGAGTCGAGGGTGAGTGAAGCTTTCTTT.

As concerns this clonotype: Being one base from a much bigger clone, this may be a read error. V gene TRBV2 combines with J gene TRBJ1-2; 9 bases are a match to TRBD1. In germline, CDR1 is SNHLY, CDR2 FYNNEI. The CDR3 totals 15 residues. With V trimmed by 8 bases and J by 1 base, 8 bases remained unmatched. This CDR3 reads CASGEQGAINYGYTF. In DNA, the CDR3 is TGTGCCAGCGGAGAACAGGGGGCCATTAACTATGGCTACACCTTC.

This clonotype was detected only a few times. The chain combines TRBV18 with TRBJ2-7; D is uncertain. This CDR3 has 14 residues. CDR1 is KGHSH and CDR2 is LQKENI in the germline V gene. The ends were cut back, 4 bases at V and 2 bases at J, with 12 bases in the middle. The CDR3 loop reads CASSQSAVTYEQYF. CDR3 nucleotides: TGTGCCAGCTCACAATCGGCCGTCACCTACGAGCAGTACTTC.

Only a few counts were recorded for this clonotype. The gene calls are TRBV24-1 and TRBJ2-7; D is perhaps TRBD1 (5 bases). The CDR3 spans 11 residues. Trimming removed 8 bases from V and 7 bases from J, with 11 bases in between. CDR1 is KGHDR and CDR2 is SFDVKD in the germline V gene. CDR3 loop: CATTRQGEQYF. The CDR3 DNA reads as TGTGCCACCACCCGGCAGGGAGAGCAGTACTTC.

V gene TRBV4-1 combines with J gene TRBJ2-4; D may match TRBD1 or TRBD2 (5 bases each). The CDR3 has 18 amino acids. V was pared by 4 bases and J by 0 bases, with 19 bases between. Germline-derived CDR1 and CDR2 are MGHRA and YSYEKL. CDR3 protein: CASSPVLGVELAKNIQYF. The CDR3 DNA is TGCGCCAGCAGCCCCGTACTGGGGGTGGAACTAGCCAAAAACATTCAGTACTTC.